Listed here are 22 T cell receptor beta chains from one sample, sequenced in a study of cytomegalovirus exposure and HLA in healthy donors. PCR amplification relied on 60 Vbeta primers (plus 13 Jbeta primers). Clones were sequenced by immunoSEQ multiplex PCR, and TCRdb holds only the in-frame ones, with some missing. The data contain some 180,000 clones, approximately 85% of them singletons. The source material was PBMCs. The receptors derive from a man aged 30 to 39 in good health and CMV-seropositive.

The chain combines TRBV10-3 with TRBJ2-2; TRBD2 agrees at 12 bases. CDR3 length: 19 residues. J lost 4 bases, V lost 4 bases, and 13 bases had no gene match. The germline gives CDR1 ENHRY, CDR2 SYGVKD. CDR3 loop: CAISVRASGRDIRTGELFF. The CDR3 DNA is TGTGCCATCAGTGTTCGGGCTAGCGGGAGGGATATCCGCACCGGGGAGCTGTTTTTT.

The CDR3 coding sequence is TGTGCCAGCAACGGAGGGTGGGGGGCCAACGTCCTGACTTTC. Amino acid sequence: CASNGGWGANVLTF. The chain carries TRBV25-1 and TRBJ2-6; D may be TRBD2 (6 bases). The length of the CDR3 is 14 residues. Germline CDR1 MGHDK, CDR2 SYGVNS. The V gene lost 7 bases and the J gene lost 4 bases, with 11 bases spanning the gap. The whole variable domain, remainder taken from reference TRBV25-1 and TRBJ2-6, is EADIYQTPRYLVIGTGKKITLECSQTMGHDKMYWYQQDPGMELHLIHYSYGVNSTEKGDLSSESTVSRIRTEHFPLTLESARPSHTSQYLCASNGGWGANVLTFGAGSRLTVL.

The chain couples TRBV18 to TRBJ1-2; D is uncertain. V lost 2 bases, J lost 0 bases, and 13 bases lay in between. There are 16 residues in the CDR3. Germline CDR1 reads KGHSH; CDR2 reads LQKENI. DNA of the CDR3: TGTGCCAGCTCACCAAGGAAGACACCTACTAACTATGGCTACACCTTC. This codes for CASSPRKTPTNYGYTF.

The genes are TRBV2 and TRBJ2-1; TRBD2 aligns across 10 bases. V gave up 1 base and J gave up 6 bases; unmatched junction bases: 6. This CDR3 has 16 amino acids. Per germline, CDR1 SNHLY and CDR2 FYNNEI. For the CDR3, the DNA is TGTGCCAGCAGTGAAGGGCTAGCGGGAGAGGGCAATGAGCAGTTCTTC. Translation gives CASSEGLAGEGNEQFF.

To note about this clone: The identical CDR3 is also encoded by other nucleotide sequences in the sample. This chain joins TRBV18 and TRBJ2-5; possibly TRBD2 for D (6 bases). The germline CDR1 and CDR2 sequences are KGHSH and LQKENI. With 3 bases removed from V and 1 base from J, the gap between germline ends came to 6 bases. This CDR3 has 13 residues. CDR3 sequence (DNA): TGTGCCAGCTCACCGGGACTCCAAGAGACCCAGTACTTC. Its protein product is CASSPGLQETQYF.

The chain employs TRBV9 and TRBJ2-3; tentative D call: TRBD1 (5 bases). Germline V CDR1 and CDR2: SGDLS, YYNGEE. With 0 bases removed from V and 0 bases from J, the gap between germline ends came to 5 bases. The CDR3 contains 14 residues. The DNA of the CDR3 is TGTGCCAGCAGCGTAGAGGGGAGCACAGATACGCAGTATTTT. It specifies CASSVEGSTDTQYF.

The chain joins TRBV29-1 to TRBJ2-1; 13 nucleotides line up with TRBD2. Germline CDR1 is SQVTM and CDR2 is ANQGSEA. The CDR3 runs 15 residues. V was clipped by 5 bases and J by 7 bases; unmatched bases: 8. CDR3 bases: TGCAGCGTTCATACTAGCGGGAGGGCCTCTAATGAGCAGTTCTTC. It codes for CSVHTSGRASNEQFF.

The gene calls are TRBV7-3 and TRBJ2-5; 7 bases fit TRBD1. CDR3 length: 13 amino acids. Germline V CDR1 and CDR2: SGHTA, FQGTGA. V shed 2 bases, J shed 5 bases, and the junction held 2 bases outside the gene matches. For the CDR3, the DNA is TGTGCCAGCAGCTTAGACAGGGTGGAGACCCAGTACTTC. As protein: CASSLDRVETQYF.

The V gene is TRBV11-3, the J gene TRBJ2-7; 7 positions match TRBD1. Trimming removed 5 bases from V and 4 bases from J; junction bases left unmatched: 5. Germline CDR1 SGHNT, CDR2 YENEEA. The CDR3 covers 13 residues. The CDR3 sequence is CASSDGRGYEQYF. CDR3 sequence (DNA): TGTGCCAGCAGCGATGGCAGGGGGTACGAGCAGTACTTC.

With respect to this clone: At one of its ends the junction is not consistent with the germline gene, which may arise from a read error. The rearrangement joins TRBV7-9 to TRBJ2-5; 9 positions match TRBD1. CDR3 length: 14 residues. Germline CDR1 and CDR2: SEHNR and FQNEAQ (reference sequence). CDR3: CSSSLDRGQETQYF. CDR3 nucleotide sequence: TGTTCCAGCAGCTTAGACAGGGGGCAAGAGACCCAGTACTTC.

The chain joins TRBV7-2 to TRBJ2-3, with 15 bases fitting TRBD2. Trimming took 5 bases from V and 5 from J; bases not matched to a gene: 14. Germline V gives CDR1 SGHTA, CDR2 FQGNSA. The CDR3 is 19 amino acids. The CDR3 DNA is TGTGCCAGCAGCCCCCGAGGGTGGGGACTAGCGGGAGGTCGAGATACGCAGTATTTT. Amino acid sequence: CASSPRGWGLAGGRDTQYF.

V usage is TRBV19 and J usage is TRBJ2-7, with TRBD2 matching over 8 bases. Germline V gives CDR1 LNHDA, CDR2 SQIVND (reference sequence). The CDR3 extends over 18 amino acids. Germline trimming cut 0 bases from V and 0 bases from J; bases unmatched to any gene: 10. The CDR3 DNA reads TGTGCCAGTAGTATAGATCCGAGTAATAGCGGGGACTCCTACGAGCAGTACGTC. It translates to CASSIDPSNSGDSYEQYV.

This chain connects TRBV2 to TRBJ2-7; D ambiguous. Germline values: CDR1 SNHLY, CDR2 FYNNEI. This CDR3 spans 13 amino acids. Trimming cost V 3 bases and J 3 bases, with 9 bases left between them. CDR3: CASSDRIDYEQYV. CDR3 coding DNA: TGTGCCAGCAGTGACAGGATAGACTACGAGCAGTACGTC.

This chain joins TRBV15 and TRBJ2-6; 7 bases agree with TRBD1. With 5 bases clipped from V and 4 bases from J, the junction kept 5 bases outside the gene matches. Germline-derived CDR1 and CDR2 are LNHNV and YYDKDF (reference sequence). CDR3 size: 15 residues. The CDR3 loop is CATSEGGGGANVLTF. The CDR3 DNA is TGTGCCACCAGCGAAGGGGGCGGGGGGGCCAACGTCCTGACTTTC.

This rearrangement joins TRBV18 to TRBJ2-1; D not resolved. The CDR3 is 13 amino acids. V was shortened by 3 bases and J by 8 bases, with 11 bases between the two germline ends. Germline V gives CDR1 KGHSH, CDR2 LQKENI. The CDR3 loop is CASSPKAEDEQFF. The CDR3 coding sequence is TGTGCCAGCTCACCCAAAGCCGAGGATGAGCAGTTCTTC.

J is TRBJ1-1 and V is TRBV5-6, with a weak D call TRBD1 (6 bases). CDR1 and CDR2 from the germline V gene are SGHDT and YYEEEE. The CDR3 totals 15 residues. Trimming pared 2 bases from V and 4 bases from J, leaving 15 bases between. The CDR3 protein is CASSLIGEGVTEAFF. Written as DNA, the CDR3 is TGTGCCAGCAGCTTAATTGGGGAGGGGGTCACTGAAGCTTTCTTT. Full variable domain (missing parts from reference TRBV5-6 and TRBJ1-1): DAGVTQSPTHLIKTRGQQVTLRCSPKSGHDTVSWYQQALGQGPQFIFQYYEEEERQRGNFPDRFSGHQFPNYSSELNVNALLLGDSALYLCASSLIGEGVTEAFFGQGTRLTVV.

The chain combines TRBV29-1 with TRBJ1-1, with D possibly matching TRBD1 (5 bases). The germline gives CDR1 SQVTM, CDR2 ANQGSEA. CDR3 length: 12 amino acids. Deletions cut 7 bases from V and 1 base from J, with 10 bases between. The CDR3 region is CSGRQTNTEAFF. CDR3 coding DNA: TGCAGCGGTAGACAGACGAACACTGAAGCTTTCTTT.

This clone was counted a few times. The chain carries TRBV5-6 and TRBJ2-3; no clear D. The V end lost 3 bases, the J end lost 6 bases, and 8 bases lay between the germline ends. The germline gives CDR1 SGHDT, CDR2 YYEEEE. This CDR3 has 12 amino acids. The CDR3 is CASSYQVDTQYF. CDR3 nucleotide sequence: TGTGCCAGCAGCTACCAGGTGGATACGCAGTATTTT.

The rearrangement links TRBV4-3 to TRBJ2-5, with 9 bases matching TRBD1. The CDR3 is 14 residues long. Germline loops: CDR1 LGHNA, CDR2 YSLEER. V dropped 3 bases and J dropped 5; count of bases not matched to a gene: 4. DNA of the CDR3: TGCGCCAGCAGCCAGGACAGGGGTTGGGAGACCCAGTACTTC. It yields the protein CASSQDRGWETQYF.

The chain carries TRBV13 and TRBJ2-7; 8 positions match TRBD2. The CDR3 runs 12 residues. After removal of 5 bases from V and 7 bases from J, the junction contained 4 bases not matched to a gene. From germline, CDR1 is PRHDT and CDR2 FYEKMQ (reference sequence). CDR3 region: CASSGGLAEQYF. The CDR3 nucleotides are TGTGCCAGCAGCGGAGGACTAGCAGAGCAGTACTTC.

The genes are TRBV10-3 and TRBJ2-3; the match to TRBD2 covers 8 bases. The germline gives CDR1 ENHRY, CDR2 SYGVKD. Trimming removed 6 bases from V and 5 bases from J; junction bases left unmatched: 4. This CDR3 region has 13 residues. CDR3 amino acids: CAIRSGGEDTQYF. The CDR3 DNA sequence: TGTGCCATCAGGTCGGGAGGGGAAGATACGCAGTATTTT.

This chain uses TRBV4-2 with TRBJ2-1; 7 bases are a match to TRBD2. The ends lost 1 base at V and 8 bases at J; junction bases unmatched: 14. This CDR3 region has 17 residues. Germline CDR1 and CDR2: LGHNA and YNFKEQ. The CDR3 sequence: CASSQGVVSGREDEQFF. The CDR3 region has the DNA TGTGCCAGCAGCCAAGGGGTAGTAAGTGGGAGGGAAGATGAGCAGTTCTTC.